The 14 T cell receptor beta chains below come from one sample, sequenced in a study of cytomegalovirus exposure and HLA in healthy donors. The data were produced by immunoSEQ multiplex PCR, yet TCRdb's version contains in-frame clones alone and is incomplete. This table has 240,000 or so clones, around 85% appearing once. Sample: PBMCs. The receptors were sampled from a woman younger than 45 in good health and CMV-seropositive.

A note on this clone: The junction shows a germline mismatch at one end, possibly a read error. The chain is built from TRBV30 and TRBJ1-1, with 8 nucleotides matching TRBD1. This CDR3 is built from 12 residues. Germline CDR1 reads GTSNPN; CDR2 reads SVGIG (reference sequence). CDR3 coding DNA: TGTGCCTGGAGTCCGACAGGGGCGCTGAGTCTCTTT. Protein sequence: CAWSPTGALSLF.

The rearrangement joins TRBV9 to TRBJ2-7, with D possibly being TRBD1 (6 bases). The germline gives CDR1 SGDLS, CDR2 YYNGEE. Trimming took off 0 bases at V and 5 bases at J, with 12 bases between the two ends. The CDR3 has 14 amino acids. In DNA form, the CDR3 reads TGTGCCAGCAGCGTAGGGGCCCGGGACAACGAGCAGTACTTC. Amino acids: CASSVGARDNEQYF.

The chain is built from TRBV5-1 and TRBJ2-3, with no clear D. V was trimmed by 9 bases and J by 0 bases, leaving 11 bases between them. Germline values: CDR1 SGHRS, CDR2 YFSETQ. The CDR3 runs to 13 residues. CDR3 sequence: CATGDQSTDTQYF. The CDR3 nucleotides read TGCGCCACCGGAGACCAGAGCACAGATACGCAGTATTTT.

This CDR3 reads CASSVGRAGGNTIYF. The DNA for the CDR3 is TGTGCCAGCAGTGTCGGGCGGGCGGGCGGAAACACCATATATTTT. This rearrangement joins TRBV6-1 to TRBJ1-3; D unresolved. CDR1 and CDR2 (germline): MNHNS, SASEGT. CDR3 size: 15 residues. The V end was cut by 4 bases, the J end by 4 bases, with 14 bases between.

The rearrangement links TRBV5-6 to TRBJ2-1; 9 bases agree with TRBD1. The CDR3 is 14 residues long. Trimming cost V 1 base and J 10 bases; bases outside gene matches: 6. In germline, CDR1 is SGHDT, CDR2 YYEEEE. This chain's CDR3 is CASSLRTGATEQFF. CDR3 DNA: TGTGCCAGCAGCTTGAGGACAGGGGCTACCGAGCAGTTCTTC.

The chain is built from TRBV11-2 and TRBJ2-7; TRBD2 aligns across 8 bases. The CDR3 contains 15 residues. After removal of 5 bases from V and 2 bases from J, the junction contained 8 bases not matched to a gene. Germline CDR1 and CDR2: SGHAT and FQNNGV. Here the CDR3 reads CASSTYSGETYEQYF. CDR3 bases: TGTGCCAGCAGCACTTATAGCGGGGAGACCTACGAGCAGTACTTC.

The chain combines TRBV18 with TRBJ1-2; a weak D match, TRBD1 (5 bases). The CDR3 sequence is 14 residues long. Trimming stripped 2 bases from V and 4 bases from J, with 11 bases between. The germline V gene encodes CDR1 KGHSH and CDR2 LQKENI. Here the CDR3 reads CASSPNPGPYGYTF. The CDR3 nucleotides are TGTGCCAGCTCACCAAATCCAGGGCCCTATGGCTACACCTTC.

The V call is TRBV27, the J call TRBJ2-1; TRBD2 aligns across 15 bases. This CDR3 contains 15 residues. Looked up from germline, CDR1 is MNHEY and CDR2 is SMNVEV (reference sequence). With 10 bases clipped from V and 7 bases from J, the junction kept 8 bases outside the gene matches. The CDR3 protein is CATEGTSGRKNEQFF. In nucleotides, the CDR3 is TGTGCCACCGAAGGGACTAGCGGGAGGAAGAATGAGCAGTTCTTC.

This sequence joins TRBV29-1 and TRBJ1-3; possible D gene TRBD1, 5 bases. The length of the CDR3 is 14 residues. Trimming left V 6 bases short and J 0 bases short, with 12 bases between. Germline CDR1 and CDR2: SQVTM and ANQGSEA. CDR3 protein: CSVGGGLSGNTIYF. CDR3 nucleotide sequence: TGCAGCGTCGGGGGGGGACTCTCTGGAAACACCATATATTTT.

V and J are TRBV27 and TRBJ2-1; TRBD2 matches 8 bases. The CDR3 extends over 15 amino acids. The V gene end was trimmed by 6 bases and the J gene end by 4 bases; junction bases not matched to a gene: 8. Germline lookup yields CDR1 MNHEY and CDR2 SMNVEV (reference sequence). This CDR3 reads CASSLSGILYNEQFF. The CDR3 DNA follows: TGTGCCAGCAGCCTTAGCGGGATACTTTACAATGAGCAGTTCTTC.

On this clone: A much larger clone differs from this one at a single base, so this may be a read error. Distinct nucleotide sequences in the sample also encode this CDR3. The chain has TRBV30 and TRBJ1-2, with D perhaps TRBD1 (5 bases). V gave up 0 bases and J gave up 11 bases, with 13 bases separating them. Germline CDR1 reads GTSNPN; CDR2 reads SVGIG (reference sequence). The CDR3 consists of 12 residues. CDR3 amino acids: CAWSVSDSGYTF. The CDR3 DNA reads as TGTGCCTGGAGTGTATCTGACAGTGGTTACACCTTC.

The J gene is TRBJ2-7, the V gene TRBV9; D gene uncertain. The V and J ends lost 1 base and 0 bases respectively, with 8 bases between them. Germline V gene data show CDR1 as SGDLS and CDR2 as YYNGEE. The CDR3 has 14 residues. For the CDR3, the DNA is TGTGCCAGCAGCGTACACAGCAGCTCCTACGAGCAGTACTTC. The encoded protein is CASSVHSSSYEQYF.

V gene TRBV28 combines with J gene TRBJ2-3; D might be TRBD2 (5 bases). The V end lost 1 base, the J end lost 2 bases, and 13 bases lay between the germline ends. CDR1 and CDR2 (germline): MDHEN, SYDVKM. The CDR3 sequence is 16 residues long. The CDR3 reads CASSLSPSPSTDTQYF. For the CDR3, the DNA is TGTGCCAGCAGTTTATCCCCTAGCCCGTCCACAGATACGCAGTATTTT.

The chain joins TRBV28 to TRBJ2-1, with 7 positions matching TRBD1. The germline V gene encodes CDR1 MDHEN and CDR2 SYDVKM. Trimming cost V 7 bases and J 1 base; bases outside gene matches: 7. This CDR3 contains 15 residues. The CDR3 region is CASTLGTDSYNEQFF. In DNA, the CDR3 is TGTGCCAGCACTCTGGGGACAGATTCCTACAATGAGCAGTTCTTC.